These T cell receptor beta chains were read from a single sample in a study of T cells in Graves' hyperthyroidism and ophthalmopathy. TCRdb re-analysed the multiplex PCR reads in MiXCR, keeping a single row per CDR3 protein. The sample shows around 350,000 distinct CDR3 sequences, 15% to 18% of them seen only once. The sequencing sample was made of blood. The origin of the receptors is a woman aged 18-35 years with Graves' hyperthyroidism that later progressed to Graves' ophthalmopathy. Both conserved end residues are part of each CDR3. D genes are given only for firm matches. For some rows the clone size is stated as once, few or many, or as a class when expanded; others skip it.

D: -
size: -
J: TRBJ2-3
V: TRBV9
length: 18
CDR3: CASSGPQVVGGVPDTQYF
DNA: TGTGCCAGCAGCGGACCCCAAGTCGTGGGGGGAGTACCGGATACGCAGTATTTT

D: -
size: -
J: TRBJ2-7
V: TRBV12-3/TRBV12-4
length: 12
CDR3: CAGGGQGYEQYF
DNA: TGTGCCGGCGGGGGCCAGGGCTACGAGCAGTACTTC

D: -
size: -
J: TRBJ2-5
V: TRBV13
length: 16
CDR3: CASSLGPGPDQETQYF
DNA: TGTGCCAGCAGCTTAGGGCCGGGACCCGACCAAGAGACCCAGTACTTC

D: -
size: many
J: TRBJ2-7
V: TRBV28
length: 15
CDR3: CASSLLGRSSYEQYF
DNA: TGTGCCAGCAGTTTATTAGGCAGGAGCTCCTACGAGCAGTACTTC

D: -
size: many
J: TRBJ1-1
V: TRBV20-1
length: 13
CDR3: CSARGGSHPEAFF
DNA: TGCAGTGCTAGGGGGGGTAGTCACCCTGAAGCTTTCTTT

D: TRBD1
size: -
J: TRBJ1-2
V: TRBV19
length: 14
CDR3: CASSIQGTGYGYTF
DNA: TGTGCCAGTAGTATACAAGGGACAGGCTATGGCTACACCTTC

D: TRBD2
size: -
J: TRBJ2-7
V: TRBV20-1
length: 13
CDR3: CSAQGLAGYEQYF
DNA: TGCAGTGCCCAAGGACTAGCGGGCTACGAGCAGTACTTC

D: -
size: few
J: TRBJ1-4
V: TRBV3-1
length: 14
CDR3: CASSHLEEKEKLFF
DNA: TGTGCCAGCAGCCACCTAGAAGAAAAAGAAAAACTGTTTTTT

D: -
size: few
J: TRBJ2-5
V: TRBV25-1
length: 12
CDR3: CASSDVQETQYF
DNA: TGTGCCAGCAGTGATGTTCAAGAGACCCAGTACTTC

D: -
size: -
J: TRBJ2-2
V: TRBV6-2/TRBV6-3
length: 14
CDR3: CASSEIHNTGELFF
DNA: TGTGCCAGCAGCGAGATACACAACACCGGGGAGCTGTTTTTT

D: -
size: many
J: TRBJ2-7
V: TRBV29-1
length: 14
CDR3: CSVEVITGSYEQYF
DNA: TGCAGCGTTGAAGTCATTACAGGCTCCTACGAGCAGTACTTC

D: TRBD1
size: many
J: TRBJ1-1
V: TRBV2
length: 16
CDR3: CASHQSGTGVNTEAFF
DNA: TGTGCCAGCCATCAGTCCGGGACAGGGGTGAACACTGAAGCTTTCTTT

D: TRBD1
size: -
J: TRBJ1-1
V: TRBV4-2
length: 19
CDR3: CASSQDIVGWDSLNTEAFF
DNA: TGTGCCAGCAGCCAAGATATAGTGGGGTGGGACAGCCTGAACACTGAAGCTTTCTTT

D: -
size: many
J: TRBJ2-1
V: TRBV7-8
length: 16
CDR3: CASTPSRTALYNEQFF
DNA: TGTGCCAGCACCCCTTCCCGGACGGCTCTCTACAATGAGCAGTTCTTC

D: TRBD2
size: few
J: TRBJ2-3
V: TRBV7-3
length: 16
CDR3: CANSTRAGGGTDTQYF
DNA: TGTGCCAACAGCACCCGAGCGGGAGGGGGGACGGATACGCAGTATTTT

D: -
size: few
J: TRBJ1-1
V: TRBV7-7
length: 16
CDR3: CASSLRRGREDTEAFF
DNA: TGTGCTAGCAGCTTAAGGAGGGGACGGGAGGACACTGAAGCTTTCTTT

D: -
size: many
J: TRBJ2-1
V: TRBV7-9
length: 14
CDR3: CASSPLAWGDEQFF
DNA: TGTGCCAGCAGCCCGCTTGCCTGGGGCGATGAGCAGTTCTTC

D: TRBD2
size: -
J: TRBJ2-1
V: TRBV7-9
length: 13
CDR3: CAGENGGRDEQFF
DNA: TGTGCCGGAGAAAACGGTGGGAGGGATGAGCAGTTCTTC

D: -
size: -
J: TRBJ2-7
V: TRBV6-1
length: 15
CDR3: CASSRPRAECYEQYF
DNA: TGTGCCAGCAGCCGTCCCCGAGCGGAGTGCTACGAGCAGTACTTC

D: -
size: -
J: TRBJ2-7
V: TRBV20-1
length: 17
CDR3: CGAGADRDYHDPYEQYF
DNA: TGCGGTGCTGGGGCGGACAGGGACTATCATGACCCCTACGAGCAGTACTTC

D: -
size: many
J: TRBJ2-1
V: TRBV6-1
length: 14
CDR3: CASSPGAVGNEQFF
DNA: TGTGCCAGCAGTCCGGGGGCGGTGGGCAATGAGCAGTTCTTC

D: TRBD1
size: many
J: TRBJ2-5
V: TRBV5-5
length: 14
CDR3: CASSFGTGGETQYF
DNA: TGTGCCAGCAGCTTCGGGACAGGTGGAGAGACCCAGTACTTC

D: -
size: few
J: TRBJ1-1
V: TRBV18
length: 15
CDR3: CASSPEGGGNTEAFF
DNA: TGTGCCAGCTCACCGGAGGGGGGGGGGAACACTGAAGCTTTCTTT

D: -
size: -
J: TRBJ2-7
V: TRBV6-5
length: 15
CDR3: CASSYSLASFYEQYF
DNA: TGTGCCAGCAGTTACTCCCTGGCTAGTTTCTACGAGCAGTACTTC